This TCR beta chain was captured by sequencing in a study of T cell responses to AZD1222 COVID-19 vaccine. Repertoires were generated with immunoSEQ multiplex PCR, while TCRdb's copy carries only in-frame clones and drops some. The data show approximately 180,000 clones, 85% to 90% seen once. Material: peripheral blood, obtained on day 0 of AZD1222 vaccination. The clonotype was recovered from an adult in good health.

CDR3 nucleotides: TGTGCCAGCAGTTTAAGGGACAGAGGGGGAGAGACCCAGTACTTC. Translated, it gives CASSLRDRGGETQYF. The rearrangement links TRBV6-6 to TRBJ2-5, with 7 bases identical to TRBD1. There are 15 residues in the CDR3. Trimming cost V 4 bases and J 4 bases; bases outside gene matches: 9. Germline V gives CDR1 MNHNY, CDR2 SVGAGI (reference sequence).